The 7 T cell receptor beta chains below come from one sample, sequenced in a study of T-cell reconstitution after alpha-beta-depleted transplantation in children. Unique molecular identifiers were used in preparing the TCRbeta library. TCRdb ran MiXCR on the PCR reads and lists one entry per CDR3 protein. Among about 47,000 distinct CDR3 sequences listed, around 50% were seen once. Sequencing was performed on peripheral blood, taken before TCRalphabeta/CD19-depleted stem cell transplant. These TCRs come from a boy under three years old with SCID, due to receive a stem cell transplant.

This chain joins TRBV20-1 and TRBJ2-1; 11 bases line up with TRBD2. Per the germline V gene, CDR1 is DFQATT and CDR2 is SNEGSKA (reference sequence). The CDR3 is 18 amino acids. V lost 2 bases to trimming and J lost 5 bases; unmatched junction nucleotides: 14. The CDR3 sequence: CSARRDRSRLAGNNEQFF. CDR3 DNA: TGCAGTGCTAGACGGGACAGGAGCCGACTAGCGGGAAACAATGAGCAGTTCTTC.

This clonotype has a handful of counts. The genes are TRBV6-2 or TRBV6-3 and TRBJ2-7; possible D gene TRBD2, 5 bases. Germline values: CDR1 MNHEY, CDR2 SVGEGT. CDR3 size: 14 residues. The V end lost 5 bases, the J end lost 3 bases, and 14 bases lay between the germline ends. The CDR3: CASSPPIRDYEQYF. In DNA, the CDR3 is TGTGCCAGCAGTCCGCCGATCCGGGACTACGAGCAGTACTTC.

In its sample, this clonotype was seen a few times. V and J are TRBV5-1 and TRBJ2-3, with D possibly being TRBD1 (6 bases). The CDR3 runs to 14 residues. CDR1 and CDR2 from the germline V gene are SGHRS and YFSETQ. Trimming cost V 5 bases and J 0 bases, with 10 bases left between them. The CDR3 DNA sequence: TGCGCCAGCAGTGCCGGGACAAGCACAGATACGCAGTATTTT. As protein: CASSAGTSTDTQYF.

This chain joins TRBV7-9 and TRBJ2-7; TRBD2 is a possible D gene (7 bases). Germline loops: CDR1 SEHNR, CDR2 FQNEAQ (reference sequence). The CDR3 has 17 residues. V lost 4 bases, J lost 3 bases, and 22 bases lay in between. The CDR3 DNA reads TGTGCCAGCAGCTCCGAACCTGGGAGGGGGGGCGGCTACGAGCAGTACTTC. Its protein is CASSSEPGRGGGYEQYF.

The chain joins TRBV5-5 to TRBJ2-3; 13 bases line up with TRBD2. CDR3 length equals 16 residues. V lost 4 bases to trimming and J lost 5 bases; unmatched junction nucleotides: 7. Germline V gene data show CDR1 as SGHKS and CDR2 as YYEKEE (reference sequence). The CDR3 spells CASSTQLAGGLDTQYF. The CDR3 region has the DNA TGTGCCAGCAGCACCCAACTAGCGGGGGGGCTAGATACGCAGTATTTT.

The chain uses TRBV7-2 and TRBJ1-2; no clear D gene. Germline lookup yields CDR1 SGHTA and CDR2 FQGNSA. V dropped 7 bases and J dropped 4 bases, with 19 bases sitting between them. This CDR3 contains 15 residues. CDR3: CASKSQGSAVYGYTF. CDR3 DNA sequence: TGTGCCAGCAAGTCCCAAGGGTCAGCTGTCTATGGCTACACCTTC.

This CDR3 is CASSVGGGRTDTQYF. The CDR3 DNA sequence: TGTGCCAGCAGCGTTGGAGGGGGGCGCACAGATACGCAGTATTTT. The chain has TRBV9 and TRBJ2-3; either TRBD1 or TRBD2 may supply D (6 bases each). Germline V gives CDR1 SGDLS, CDR2 YYNGEE. This CDR3 has 15 amino acids. Trimming left V 2 bases short and J 1 base short, with 11 bases between.